This T cell receptor beta chain was captured in a study of blood T cell repertoires in COVID-19. Study context: Researchers got acute and convalescent COVID-19 samples from the United States, Italy and Spain. Nucleic acid was either cDNA or gDNA, and it came from T cells, B-cell-depleted T cells, or PBMCs.

In germline, CDR1 is ENHRY, CDR2 SYGVKD. CDR3 length: 17 amino acids. The authors' processing: It was from reference gene primer amplification that nucleated cell counts were estimated. Here immunoSEQ multiplex PCR was the method, and the copy in TCRdb shows in-frame clones only, minus some. V and J calls and clone size are those listed in that table; D and trimming were worked out from the DNA. The sample records roughly 150,000 clones, 88% being singletons. With regard to this clone: An end of the junction differs from the germline gene, which may be a read error.

Sequencing used peripheral blood. The chain employs TRBV10-3 and TRBJ2-1; 8 positions agree with TRBD2. This TCR was sampled from a woman between 70 and 85 years old with acute or convalescent COVID-19. The CDR3 coding sequence is TGTGCCATCAGTGAGTCGATCGGGCGGGGGGACTACAATGAACAGTTCTTC. This encodes CAISESIGRGDYNEQFF.